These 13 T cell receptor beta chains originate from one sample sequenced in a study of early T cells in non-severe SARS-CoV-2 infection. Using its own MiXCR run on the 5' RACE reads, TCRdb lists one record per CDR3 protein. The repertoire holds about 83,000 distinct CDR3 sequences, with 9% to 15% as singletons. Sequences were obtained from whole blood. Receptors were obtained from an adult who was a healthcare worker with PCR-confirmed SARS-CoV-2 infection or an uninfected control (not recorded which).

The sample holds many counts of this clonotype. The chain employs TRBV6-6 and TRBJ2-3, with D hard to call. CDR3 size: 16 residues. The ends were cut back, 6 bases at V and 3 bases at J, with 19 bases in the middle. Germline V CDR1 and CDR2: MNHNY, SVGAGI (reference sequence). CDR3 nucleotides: TGTGCCAGCAGCAAATTACGTACGGCGACAACAGATACGCAGTATTTT. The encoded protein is CASSKLRTATTDTQYF.

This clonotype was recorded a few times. CDR3 sequence reads: CASSPGYGGNSPLHF. The CDR3 nucleotides are TGTGCCAGCAGCCCCGGATATGGGGGGAATTCACCCCTCCACTTT. The rearrangement uses TRBV7-3 and TRBJ1-6; tentatively, D is TRBD1 (5 bases). The CDR3 consists of 15 residues. CDR1 SGHTA and CDR2 FQGTGA come from the germline V gene. V was cut by 5 bases and J by 7 bases, with 15 bases left in between.

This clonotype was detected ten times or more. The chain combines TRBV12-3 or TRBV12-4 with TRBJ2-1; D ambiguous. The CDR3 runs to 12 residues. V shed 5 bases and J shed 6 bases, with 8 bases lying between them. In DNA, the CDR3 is TGTGCCAGCAGTCCGTCCGGCAATGAGCAGTTCTTC. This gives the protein CASSPSGNEQFF.

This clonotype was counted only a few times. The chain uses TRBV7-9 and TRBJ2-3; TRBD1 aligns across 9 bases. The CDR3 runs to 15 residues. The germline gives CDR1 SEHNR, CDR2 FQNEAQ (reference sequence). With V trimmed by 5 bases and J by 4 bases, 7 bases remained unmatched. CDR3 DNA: TGTGCCAGCAGCCGGAACAGGGGGCCCGCAGATACGCAGTATTTT. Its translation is CASSRNRGPADTQYF.

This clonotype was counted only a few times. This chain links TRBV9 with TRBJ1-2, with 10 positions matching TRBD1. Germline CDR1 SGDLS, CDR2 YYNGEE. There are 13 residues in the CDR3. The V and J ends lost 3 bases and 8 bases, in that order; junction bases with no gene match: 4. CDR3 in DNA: TGTGCCAGCAGCGCGACAGGGGGCGCAGGCTACACCTTC. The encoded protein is CASSATGGAGYTF.

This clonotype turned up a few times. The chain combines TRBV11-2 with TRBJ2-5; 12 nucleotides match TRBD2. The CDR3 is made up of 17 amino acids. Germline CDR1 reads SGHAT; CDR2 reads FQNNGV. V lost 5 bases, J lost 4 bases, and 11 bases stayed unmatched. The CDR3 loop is CASSPGRPSGRVETQYF. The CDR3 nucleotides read TGTGCCAGCAGCCCCGGCCGGCCTAGCGGGAGGGTAGAGACCCAGTACTTC.

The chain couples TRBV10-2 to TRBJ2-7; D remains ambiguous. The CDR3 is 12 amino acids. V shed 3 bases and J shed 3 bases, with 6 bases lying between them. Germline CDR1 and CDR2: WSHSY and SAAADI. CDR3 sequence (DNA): TGCGCCAGCAGTGAAGACATCTACGAGCAGTACTTC. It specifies CASSEDIYEQYF.

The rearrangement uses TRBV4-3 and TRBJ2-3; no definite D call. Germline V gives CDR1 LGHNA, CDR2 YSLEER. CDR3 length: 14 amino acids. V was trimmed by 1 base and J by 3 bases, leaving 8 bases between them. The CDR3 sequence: CASSQVGSTDTQYF. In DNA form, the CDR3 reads TGCGCCAGCAGCCAAGTCGGATCGACAGATACGCAGTATTTT.

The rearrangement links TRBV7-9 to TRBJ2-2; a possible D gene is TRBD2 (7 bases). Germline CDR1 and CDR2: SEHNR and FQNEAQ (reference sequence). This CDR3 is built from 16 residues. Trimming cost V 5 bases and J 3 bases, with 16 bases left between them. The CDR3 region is CASSPPRGGYTGELFF. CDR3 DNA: TGTGCCAGCAGCCCCCCGCGCGGGGGCTACACCGGGGAGCTGTTTTTT. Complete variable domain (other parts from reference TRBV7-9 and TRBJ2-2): DTGVSQNPRHKITKRGQNVTFRCDPISEHNRLYWYRQTLGQGPEFLTYFQNEAQLEKSRLLSDRFSAERPKGSFSTLEIQRTEQGDSAMYLCASSPPRGGYTGELFFGEGSRLTVL.

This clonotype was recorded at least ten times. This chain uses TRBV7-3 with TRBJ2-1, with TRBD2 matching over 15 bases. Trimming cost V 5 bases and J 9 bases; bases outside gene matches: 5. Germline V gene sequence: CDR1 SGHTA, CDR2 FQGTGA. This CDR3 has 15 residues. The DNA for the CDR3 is TGTGCCAGCAGCCCCGGGACTAGCGGGAGGAGTGAGCAGTTCTTC. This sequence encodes CASSPGTSGRSEQFF.

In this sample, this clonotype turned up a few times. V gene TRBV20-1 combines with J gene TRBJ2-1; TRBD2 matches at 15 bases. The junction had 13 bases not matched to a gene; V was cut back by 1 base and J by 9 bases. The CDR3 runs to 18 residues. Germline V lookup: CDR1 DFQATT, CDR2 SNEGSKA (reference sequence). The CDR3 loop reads CSARGGLAGGFFPGEQFF. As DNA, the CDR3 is TGCAGTGCTAGAGGTGGACTAGCGGGAGGGTTCTTCCCGGGTGAGCAGTTCTTC.

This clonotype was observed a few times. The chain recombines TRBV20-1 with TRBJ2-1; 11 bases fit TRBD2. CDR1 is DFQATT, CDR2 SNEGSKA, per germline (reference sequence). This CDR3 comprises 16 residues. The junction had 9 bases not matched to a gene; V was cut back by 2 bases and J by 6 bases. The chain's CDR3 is CSARLTSGESFNEQFF. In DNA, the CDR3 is TGCAGTGCTAGACTGACTAGCGGGGAAAGCTTCAATGAGCAGTTCTTC.

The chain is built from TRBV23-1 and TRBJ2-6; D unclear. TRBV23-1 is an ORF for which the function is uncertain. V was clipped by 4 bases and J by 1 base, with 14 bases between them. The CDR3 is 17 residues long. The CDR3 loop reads CASSRYRGASGANVLTF. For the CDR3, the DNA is TGCGCCAGCAGTCGCTATAGAGGCGCATCTGGGGCCAACGTCCTGACTTTC.